Below, 3 T cell receptor beta chains from the same sample are listed, as sequenced in a study of blood T cell repertoires in COVID-19. Sequencing used immunoSEQ multiplex PCR; TCRdb keeps in-frame clones, though not all of them. The table records 150,000 to 200,000 clones, 85% to 90% of them present only once. The specimen sequenced was peripheral blood. All receptors derive from a woman aged 55-70 years with COVID-19, enrolled during active disease.

This clone was detected only a few times. The chain is built from TRBV2 and TRBJ1-2; D is undetermined. This CDR3 region has 10 residues. CDR1 SNHLY and CDR2 FYNNEI come from the germline V gene. Trimming took 6 bases from V and 4 from J, leaving 3 bases between them. In nucleotides, the CDR3 is TGTGCCAGCAGCAGCTATGGCTACACCTTC. This encodes CASSSYGYTF.

This clone was observed once. This chain links TRBV27 with TRBJ2-7; D uncertain. The CDR3 loop spans 12 amino acids. Germline CDR1 MNHEY, CDR2 SMNVEV (reference sequence). Trimming shortened V by 4 bases and J by 3 bases, and 7 bases separated the two germline ends. The CDR3 sequence: CASSWAGYEQYF. The CDR3 DNA reads as TGTGCCAGCAGTTGGGCAGGCTACGAGCAGTACTTC.

The chain carries TRBV28 and TRBJ2-2; TRBD1 aligns across 10 bases. The germline gives CDR1 MDHEN, CDR2 SYDVKM. The junction had 6 bases not matched to a gene; V was cut back by 3 bases and J by 8 bases. CDR3 length equals 15 residues. The CDR3 reads CASSFATGGTGELFF. Here the CDR3 DNA reads TGTGCCAGCAGTTTTGCGACAGGGGGCACTGGGGAGCTGTTTTTT. The full variable domain, its missing parts supplied by reference TRBV28 and TRBJ2-2, is DVKVTQSSRYLVKRTGEKVFLECVQDMDHENMFWYRQDPGLGLRLIYFSYDVKMKEKGDIPEGYSVSREKKERFSLILESASTNQTSMYLCASSFATGGTGELFFGEGSRLTVL.